The 30 T cell receptor beta chains listed next were all sequenced from one sample in a study of blood T cell repertoires in COVID-19. Clones were sequenced by immunoSEQ multiplex PCR, and TCRdb holds only the in-frame ones, with some missing. The sample contains 180,000 or so clones, 82% of which appear only once. Sequenced: peripheral blood. The receptors originated from a woman in her sixties or seventies with acute or convalescent COVID-19.

The V gene is TRBV4-3, the J gene TRBJ2-1; 7 bases align to TRBD1. V was clipped by 4 bases and J by 6 bases; unmatched bases: 12. CDR3 length: 16 amino acids. Germline V gene lookup returns CDR1 LGHNA and CDR2 YSLEER. The CDR3: CASSPRRGTGANEQFF. CDR3 nucleotide sequence: TGCGCCAGCAGCCCACGTCGGGGTACAGGGGCCAATGAGCAGTTCTTC.

This sequence joins TRBV7-8 and TRBJ2-7; perhaps TRBD1 as D (6 bases). This CDR3 is built from 15 residues. V lost 3 bases, J lost 3 bases, and 15 bases lay in between. The germline V gene encodes CDR1 SGHVS and CDR2 FQNEAQ. This CDR3 reads CASSFRPQGDYEQYF. The CDR3 region has the DNA TGTGCCAGCAGCTTCCGACCACAGGGTGACTACGAGCAGTACTTC. Using reference TRBV7-8 and TRBJ2-7 for the parts outside the CDR3, the full variable domain is GAGVSQSPRYKVAKRGQDVALRCDPISGHVSLFWYQQALGQGPEFLTYFQNEAQLDKSGLPSDRFFAERPEGSVSTLKIQRTQQEDSAVYLCASSFRPQGDYEQYFGPGTRLTVT.

V and J are TRBV7-9 and TRBJ2-7; D gene ambiguous. The germline V gene has CDR1 SEHNR and CDR2 FQNEAQ (reference sequence). V dropped 8 bases and J dropped 2 bases, with 10 bases sitting between them. CDR3 length: 12 residues. The CDR3 DNA follows: TGTGCCAGCGGAGAAAACCCCTACGAGCAGTACTTC. As protein: CASGENPYEQYF.

The rearrangement links TRBV7-8 to TRBJ2-3, with 10 positions matching TRBD2. CDR3 length: 16 residues. CDR1 and CDR2 from the germline V gene are SGHVS and FQNEAQ. V lost 1 base and J lost 10; bases outside the gene matches: 11. CDR3 DNA sequence: TGTGCCAGCAGCTTAGATCCTAGCGGGAGTGGGGGAGCGCAGTATTTT. It encodes CASSLDPSGSGGAQYF.

Of note for this clone: Additional DNA sequences in this sample encode the identical CDR3. The chain has TRBV28 and TRBJ1-5; D not certain. Germline CDR1 and CDR2: MDHEN and SYDVKM. The CDR3 sequence is 12 residues long. With 6 bases removed from V and 0 bases from J, the gap between germline ends came to 3 bases. This chain's CDR3 is CASRSSNQPQHF. In DNA form, the CDR3 reads TGTGCCAGCAGGAGTAGCAATCAGCCCCAGCATTTT.

The V call is TRBV10-1, the J call TRBJ2-7, with 8 bases aligning to TRBD1. CDR3 size: 16 residues. Per the germline V gene, CDR1 is WNHNN and CDR2 is SYGVQD (reference sequence). V lost 6 bases, J lost 3 bases, and 13 bases stayed unmatched. This chain's CDR3 is CASSAPGQASHYEQYF. In nucleotides, the CDR3 is TGCGCCAGCAGCGCCCCGGGACAGGCGTCTCACTACGAGCAGTACTTC.

CDR3 coding DNA: TGTGCCAGCAGTTTCAACAGGGGATTGGACAATGAGCAGTTCTTC. This encodes CASSFNRGLDNEQFF. The J gene is TRBJ2-1, the V gene TRBV6-5; 7 bases are a match to TRBD1. CDR3 length equals 15 residues. V gave up 4 bases and J gave up 5 bases; unmatched junction bases: 8. Germline V gives CDR1 MNHEY, CDR2 SVGAGI.

This sequence joins TRBV5-1 and TRBJ1-1; TRBD1 matches 8 bases. The CDR3 runs 16 residues. Germline values: CDR1 SGHRS, CDR2 YFSETQ. J lost 0 bases, V lost 2 bases, and 6 bases had no gene match. As DNA, the CDR3 is TGCGCCAGCAGCTTAACGACAGGGGCTGTGAACACTGAAGCTTTCTTT. This gives the protein CASSLTTGAVNTEAFF. Full variable domain (remainder filled in from reference TRBV5-1 and TRBJ1-1): KAGVTQTPRYLIKTRGQQVTLSCSPISGHRSVSWYQQTPGQGLQFLFEYFSETQRNKGNFPGRFSGRQFSNSRSEMNVSTLELGDSALYLCASSLTTGAVNTEAFFGQGTRLTVV.

The rearrangement joins TRBV6-5 to TRBJ1-2, with 8 bases aligning to TRBD1. The CDR3 runs to 13 residues. From germline, CDR1 is MNHEY and CDR2 SVGAGI. J lost 8 bases, V lost 2 bases, and 4 bases had no gene match. CDR3 coding DNA: TGTGCCAGCAGTTACAACACAGGGGGAGGCTACACCTTC. Translated: CASSYNTGGGYTF.

The chain recombines TRBV19 with TRBJ2-2; D uncertain. This CDR3 is 15 amino acids long. V dropped 4 bases and J dropped 3 bases, with 12 bases sitting between them. CDR1 LNHDA and CDR2 SQIVND come from the germline V gene (reference sequence). As DNA, the CDR3 is TGTGCCAGTAGTAGGTCGGCAGGATACACCGGGGAGCTGTTTTTT. Protein sequence: CASSRSAGYTGELFF.

The chain joins TRBV29-1 to TRBJ1-1, with a possible D match to TRBD1 (6 bases). The CDR3 covers 14 residues. The germline V gene has CDR1 SQVTM and CDR2 ANQGSEA. Trimming pared 4 bases from V and 1 base from J, leaving 13 bases between. The CDR3 DNA reads TGCAGCGTTGTTGGGTTGGACAGGAACACTGAAGCTTTCTTT. Translation: CSVVGLDRNTEAFF.

This clone was seen at least ten times. The chain combines TRBV30 with TRBJ1-2, with TRBD1 matching over 11 bases. Germline values: CDR1 GTSNPN, CDR2 SVGIG (reference sequence). With 2 bases clipped from V and 2 bases from J, the junction kept 13 bases outside the gene matches. The CDR3 contains 18 residues. CDR3 in amino acids: CAWSPLGFRDRGNYGYTF. In DNA, the CDR3 is TGTGCCTGGAGTCCCCTTGGTTTTCGGGACAGGGGGAACTATGGCTACACCTTC.

The chain is built from TRBV27 and TRBJ1-4; D unclear. V shed 1 base and J shed 7 bases, with 7 bases lying between them. Germline assignment: CDR1 MNHEY and CDR2 SMNVEV (reference sequence). The CDR3 totals 13 residues. The CDR3 nucleotides are TGTGCCAGCAGTTTATTCCCAGGTGAAAAACTGTTTTTT. It encodes CASSLFPGEKLFF.

The rearrangement uses TRBV15 and TRBJ2-1, with D possibly TRBD2 on 6 matching bases. The germline gives CDR1 LNHNV, CDR2 YYDKDF (reference sequence). The CDR3 totals 16 residues. V was shortened by 5 bases and J by 7 bases, with 21 bases between the two germline ends. The chain's CDR3 is CATSPRTVGSGNEQFF. The CDR3, as DNA: TGTGCCACCAGCCCGAGAACGGTCGGGAGTGGTAATGAGCAGTTCTTC.

As concerns this clone: One end of the junction varies from germline; a read error may be responsible. This chain uses TRBV7-2 with TRBJ2-1; D may be TRBD1 (5 bases). Germline V gene data show CDR1 as SGHTA and CDR2 as FQGNSA. This CDR3 contains 13 residues. The CDR3 sequence: CASSLPGWQGRVF. CDR3 nucleotide sequence: TGTGCCAGCAGCTTACCAGGCTGGCAGGGAAGGGTCTTC.

This clone showed up just once. This chain joins TRBV5-1 and TRBJ2-5; 9 nucleotides match TRBD1. The V gene end was trimmed by 4 bases and the J gene end by 4 bases; junction bases not matched to a gene: 14. This CDR3 spans 17 amino acids. Germline V CDR1 and CDR2: SGHRS, YFSETQ. The CDR3 region has the DNA TGCGCCAGCAGCCTAAACCCGGGACAGGGAGTTGGAGAGACCCAGTACTTC. As protein: CASSLNPGQGVGETQYF.

V and J are TRBV19 and TRBJ2-5; TRBD1 matches 8 bases. CDR1 and CDR2 (germline): LNHDA, SQIVND (reference sequence). CDR3 size: 14 residues. The J segment lost 5 bases and the V segment lost 3 bases, leaving 5 bases of the junction unmatched. In DNA form, the CDR3 reads TGTGCCAGTAGTATGTCAAGGACAGGGGAGACCCAGTACTTC. The encoded protein is CASSMSRTGETQYF.

This clone was detected a few times. This chain uses TRBV6-1 with TRBJ2-7; 7 positions agree with TRBD1. The germline CDR1 and CDR2 sequences are MNHNS and SASEGT. The CDR3 runs to 14 residues. V shed 7 bases and J 3 bases; nucleotides not matched to a gene: 9. CDR3 sequence reads: CASKGDAGGYEQYF. The CDR3 coding sequence is TGTGCCAGCAAGGGCGACGCAGGGGGCTACGAGCAGTACTTC.

V and J are TRBV19 and TRBJ2-2, with a tentative D call TRBD2 (6 bases). The CDR3 has 12 amino acids. Germline assignment: CDR1 LNHDA and CDR2 SQIVND (reference sequence). V lost 3 bases, J lost 13 bases, and 12 bases lay in between. The DNA of the CDR3 is TGTGCCAGTAGTATGAGTGGGAGGACGCTGTTTTTT. This translates into CASSMSGRTLFF.

The chain combines TRBV27 with TRBJ2-7, with 14 nucleotides matching TRBD2. CDR3 size: 20 residues. After removal of 2 bases from V and 2 bases from J, the junction contained 14 bases not matched to a gene. Germline V gene data show CDR1 as MNHEY and CDR2 as SMNVEV (reference sequence). This CDR3 is CASSLRGTSGSSLLPYEQYF. Written as DNA, the CDR3 is TGTGCCAGCAGTTTAAGGGGGACTAGCGGGAGTTCCCTATTGCCCTACGAGCAGTACTTC.

The V call is TRBV27, the J call TRBJ1-2; no clear D. With 7 bases removed from V and 1 base from J, the gap between germline ends came to 7 bases. This CDR3 region has 12 residues. CDR1 is MNHEY and CDR2 is SMNVEV in the germline V gene (reference sequence). This chain's CDR3 is CASKSVNYGYTF. DNA of the CDR3: TGTGCCAGCAAATCGGTTAACTATGGCTACACCTTC.

The chain recombines TRBV19 with TRBJ2-2, with TRBD2 matching over 13 bases. The CDR3 has 19 amino acids. Per the germline V gene, CDR1 is LNHDA and CDR2 is SQIVND (reference sequence). With V trimmed by 3 bases and J by 0 bases, 7 bases remained unmatched. Here the CDR3 DNA reads TGTGCCAGTAGTATTTCCGGGACTAGCGGGAATACGAACACCGGGGAGCTGTTTTTT. Translated, it gives CASSISGTSGNTNTGELFF.

The chain combines TRBV7-9 with TRBJ2-7; 9 positions match TRBD1. Germline V CDR1 and CDR2: SEHNR, FQNEAQ (reference sequence). This CDR3 has 16 residues. V shed 3 bases and J 5 bases; nucleotides not matched to a gene: 11. The CDR3 region has the DNA TGTGCCAGCAGCTTCCCCGCTTGGGGACAGGGTGACGAGCAGTACTTC. Protein: CASSFPAWGQGDEQYF. The full variable domain, with the rest looked up from reference TRBV7-9 and TRBJ2-7, is DTGVSQNPRHKITKRGQNVTFRCDPISEHNRLYWYRQTLGQGPEFLTYFQNEAQLEKSRLLSDRFSAERPKGSFSTLEIQRTEQGDSAMYLCASSFPAWGQGDEQYFGPGTRLTVT.

This chain links TRBV29-1 with TRBJ1-1; 9 bases agree with TRBD1. The junction had 4 bases not matched to a gene; V was cut back by 4 bases and J by 7 bases. The germline V gene encodes CDR1 SQVTM and CDR2 ANQGSEA. CDR3 length: 12 amino acids. The DNA for the CDR3 is TGCAGCGTTGGTACAGGGGGCGATGAAGCTTTCTTT. The encoded protein is CSVGTGGDEAFF.

The V gene is TRBV18, the J gene TRBJ2-7; TRBD1 matches at 7 bases. Trimming took 3 bases from V and 12 from J; bases not matched to a gene: 8. Germline assignment: CDR1 KGHSH and CDR2 LQKENI. CDR3 size: 12 residues. The CDR3 sequence: CASSPRQGVLYF. The CDR3 DNA sequence: TGTGCCAGCTCACCTAGACAGGGTGTGTTGTACTTC.

The chain recombines TRBV9 with TRBJ1-2; 8 bases agree with TRBD1. The CDR3 is made up of 14 amino acids. The ends lost 3 bases at V and 0 bases at J; junction bases unmatched: 1. Germline V gene lookup returns CDR1 SGDLS and CDR2 YYNGEE. The CDR3, as DNA: TGTGCCAGCAGCGACAGGGGGACTAACTATGGCTACACCTTC. This encodes CASSDRGTNYGYTF.

Points on this clone: At one boundary the junction diverges from the germline segment, which might be a read error. The V gene is TRBV5-1, the J gene TRBJ2-7; D possibly matches TRBD1 or TRBD2 (7 bases each). The CDR3 has 15 residues. CDR1 and CDR2 from the germline V gene are SGHRS and YFSETQ. CDR3 protein: CARRGGAVLLYEQYF. CDR3 bases: TGCGCCCGCAGGGGGGGGGCGGTGCTGCTATACGAGCAGTACTTC.

The chain employs TRBV28 and TRBJ1-4; the D is unclear. Germline V CDR1 and CDR2: MDHEN, SYDVKM. The CDR3 runs to 13 residues. Trimming pared 8 bases from V and 8 bases from J, leaving 15 bases between. The CDR3 loop reads CASSAREWEKLFF. The DNA of the CDR3 is TGTGCCAGCTCCGCGAGGGAATGGGAAAAACTGTTTTTT.

This CDR3 reads CASTDQAGNTIYF. CDR3 coding DNA: TGTGCCAGCACCGACCAGGCGGGAAACACCATATATTTT. The chain is built from TRBV9 and TRBJ1-3; D unclear. This CDR3 region has 13 residues. CDR1 and CDR2 from the germline V gene are SGDLS and YYNGEE. V was trimmed by 6 bases and J by 4 bases, leaving 11 bases between them.

The V call is TRBV5-5, the J call TRBJ1-3; TRBD1 matches 9 bases. Germline-derived CDR1 and CDR2 are SGHKS and YYEKEE (reference sequence). CDR3 size: 16 residues. V lost 3 bases and J lost 3; bases outside the gene matches: 7. The CDR3: CASSSINRGHGNTIYF. DNA of the CDR3: TGTGCCAGCAGCTCTATTAACAGGGGGCATGGAAACACCATATATTTT.